This is a list of T cell receptor beta chains from one sample in a study of control samples from healthy donors and cancer patients. Libraries were prepared by immunoSEQ multiplex PCR; TCRdb keeps only in-frame clonotypes and omits some of them. The table lists about 89,000 clones, roughly 86% of them singletons. Sequenced input: blood. The receptors derive from a man between 25 and 39 years old in good health. CDR3s include the opening cysteine and the closing phenylalanine or tryptophan. The D gene is left open where the match is weak. Rows give clone size only sometimes, using once, few, many, or a class for an expanded clone.

J gene | D gene | V gene | clone size | CDR3 DNA | CDR3 protein
TRBJ2-1 | - | TRBV3-1/TRBV3-2 | - | TGTGCCAGCAGTCCAACTAGCTCCTCCTACAATGAGCAGTTCTTC | CASSPTSSSYNEQFF
TRBJ1-2 | - | TRBV6-5 | many | TGTGCCAGCAGTTACGGGGGGATCTATGGCTACACCTTC | CASSYGGIYGYTF
TRBJ1-2 | - | TRBV10-2 | once | TGCGCCAGCAGTGGACAGTTACAAGGCTACACCTTC | CASSGQLQGYTF
TRBJ2-2 | TRBD1 | TRBV28 | - | TGTGCCAGCAGTTTAGGACAGGCCGGGGAGCTGTTTTTT | CASSLGQAGELFF
TRBJ2-3 | - | TRBV10-3 | - | TGTGCCATCAGTGAGTCGGGCTACCTCACAGATACGCAGTATTTT | CAISESGYLTDTQYF
TRBJ1-3 | - | TRBV9 | - | TGTGCCACCGGAGGGGATTTTGGAAACACCATATATTTT | CATGGDFGNTIYF
TRBJ1-6 | - | TRBV6-5 | - | TGTGCCAGCGCCGGGTCCAATTCACCCCTCCACTTT | CASAGSNSPLHF
TRBJ2-1 | - | TRBV1 | few | TGCACCAGCAGCCAAGATTTACAGAGGGGGGCCCACAATGAGCAGTTCTTC | CTSSQDLQRGAHNEQFF
TRBJ1-3 | - | TRBV6-5 | - | TGTGCCAGCAGTTACGAGAAAGACACTGGAAACACCATATATTTT | CASSYEKDTGNTIYF
TRBJ1-2 | - | TRBV5-1 | - | TGCGCCAGCAGCTTCGCCGGGAGGGTGTATGGCTACACCTTC | CASSFAGRVYGYTF
TRBJ2-7 | - | TRBV28 | - | TGTGCCAGCAGGTCCTCGGGGTACGCCTACGAGCAGTACTTC | CASRSSGYAYEQYF
TRBJ1-2 | - | TRBV19 | - | TGTGCCAGTAGTATTGGGGAAACCTATGGCTACACCTTC | CASSIGETYGYTF
TRBJ2-4 | - | TRBV5-6 | - | TGTGCCAGCAGCTTGTTTATCGGACAAACCAAAAACATTCAGTACTTC | CASSLFIGQTKNIQYF
TRBJ1-3 | TRBD1 | TRBV7-2 | - | TGTGCCAGCAGCTTAGGGCAGGGGGCAAACACCATATATTTT | CASSLGQGANTIYF
TRBJ1-2 | - | TRBV5-5 | - | TGTGCCAGCAGCTTGGACAGCTGGGGGTATGGCTACACCTTC | CASSLDSWGYGYTF
TRBJ2-5 | TRBD1 | TRBV5-1 | - | TGCGCCAGCAACCGGGACAGCGTCGGTGGAGAGACCCAGTACTTC | CASNRDSVGGETQYF
TRBJ2-7 | - | TRBV5-4 | - | TGTGCCAGCAGCTTGGCCGCGGGTGGGCCTCAAACCTACGAGCAGTACTTC | CASSLAAGGPQTYEQYF
TRBJ1-1 | - | TRBV25-1 | - | TGTGCCAGCAGTAACAGGGTGAACACTGAAGCTTTCTTT | CASSNRVNTEAFF
TRBJ2-2 | TRBD1 | TRBV7-8 | few | TGTGCCAGCAGCTTATGGGACAGGGGAATGGCGGGGGAGCTGTTTTTT | CASSLWDRGMAGELFF
TRBJ1-2 | - | TRBV6-1 | - | TGTGCCAGCAGTGAAGAAAAAACAGGCTCGAGCTATGGCTACACCTTC | CASSEEKTGSSYGYTF
TRBJ1-3 | - | TRBV10-3 | - | TGTGCCATCAGTGAGCGGGCAGGGTCCCTTAGCTCTGGAAACACCATATATTTT | CAISERAGSLSSGNTIYF
TRBJ2-1 | - | TRBV19 | - | TGTGCCAGTAGTATAGACCCGGGGGCCCCCAGGGTCTTC | CASSIDPGAPRVF
TRBJ1-2 | TRBD1 | TRBV6-5 | - | TGTGCCAGCAGCCCCGGGACAGCTAACTATGGCTACACCTTC | CASSPGTANYGYTF
TRBJ2-1 | - | TRBV11-3 | - | TGTGCCAGCAGCTTAGTGCCCATGGGGGCCGAATACAATGAGCAGTTCTTC | CASSLVPMGAEYNEQFF
TRBJ2-1 | TRBD2 | TRBV9 | - | TGTGCCAGCAGCCACGGGGGACTAGCCACCAATGAGCAGTTCTTC | CASSHGGLATNEQFF
TRBJ2-7 | - | TRBV4-1 | - | TGCGCCAGCAGCACCACCTCCTACGAGCAGTACTTC | CASSTTSYEQYF
TRBJ2-7 | - | TRBV30 | - | TGTGCCTGGACACTAAGCTCCTACGAGCAGTACTTC | CAWTLSSYEQYF
TRBJ2-5 | - | TRBV18 | - | TGTGCCAGCTCCCCCCGGGGGAGAGAGACCCAGTACTTC | CASSPRGRETQYF
TRBJ1-1 | TRBD1 | TRBV30 | - | TGTGCCTGGTCACGGGACAGGGACACTGAAGCTTTCTTT | CAWSRDRDTEAFF
TRBJ1-3 | - | TRBV2 | once | TGTGCCAGCAGCCTCGGACAGAGCTCTGGAAACACCATATATTTT | CASSLGQSSGNTIYF
TRBJ1-5 | TRBD1 | TRBV2 | - | TGTGCCAGCAGTGAGCAGCGCAGGGGGAATCAGCCCCAGCATTTT | CASSEQRRGNQPQHF
TRBJ1-3 | TRBD1 | TRBV5-4 | - | TGTGCCAGCAGCCCGGACAGGGGGTCTGGAAACACCATATATTTT | CASSPDRGSGNTIYF
TRBJ2-1 | - | TRBV11-1 | - | TGTGCCAGCAGCTTAAGGGGCAGTGAGCAGTTCTTC | CASSLRGSEQFF
TRBJ1-2 | TRBD1 | TRBV18 | - | TGTGCCAGCTCACCTCAGGGGGACACTTATGGCTACACCTTC | CASSPQGDTYGYTF
TRBJ1-4 | TRBD1 | TRBV24-1 | - | TGTGCCACCAGTGATGCGGGACAGGAGATAGAAAAACTGTTTTTT | CATSDAGQEIEKLFF
TRBJ1-1 | - | TRBV7-2 | - | TGTGCCAGCAGCAATACGTTGAACACTGAAGCTTTCTTT | CASSNTLNTEAFF
TRBJ1-5 | TRBD1 | TRBV24-1 | - | TGTGCCACCAGCCTGACAGGGAAGGGCAATCAGCCCCAGCATTTT | CATSLTGKGNQPQHF
TRBJ2-1 | TRBD2 | TRBV24-1 | once | TGTGCCACCAGTGATCCTCTAGCGGGGGCCTACAATGAGCAGTTCTTC | CATSDPLAGAYNEQFF
TRBJ2-1 | - | TRBV19 | - | TGTGCCAGTAGTCGCTCCGAAACCTACAATGAGCAGTTCTTC | CASSRSETYNEQFF
TRBJ1-1 | - | TRBV5-1 | - | TGCGCCAGCAGCTTGGATCAGGGGAACACTGAAGCTTTCTTT | CASSLDQGNTEAFF
TRBJ2-5 | - | TRBV24-1 | - | TGTGCCACCAAAGACAGTAACCAAGAGACCCAGTACTTC | CATKDSNQETQYF
TRBJ2-5 | TRBD1 | TRBV5-1 | - | TGCGCCAGCAGCTTGCCGGGGACAGCCCAAGAGACCCAGTACTTC | CASSLPGTAQETQYF
TRBJ1-1 | TRBD1 | TRBV5-1 | - | TGCGCCAGCAGCACGTTGCAGGGGGCGGAAACTGAAGCTTTCTTT | CASSTLQGAETEAFF
TRBJ2-5 | - | TRBV24-1 | - | TGTGCCACCAGTGTTGGGGACGAGACCCAGTACTTC | CATSVGDETQYF
TRBJ2-3 | - | TRBV5-1 | - | TGCGCCAGCAGCTCCGGGGATTTATGGTCCACAGATACGCAGTATTTT | CASSSGDLWSTDTQYF
TRBJ2-7 | - | TRBV5-1 | - | TGCGCCAGCAGCTTAAGTAGGGGCTCCTACGAGCAGTACTTC | CASSLSRGSYEQYF
TRBJ1-1 | - | TRBV2 | few | TGTGCCAGCAGCCAGGGTGACACTGAAGCTTTCTTT | CASSQGDTEAFF
TRBJ1-1 | TRBD1 | TRBV6-1 | once | TGTGCCAGCAGTGAAGGACAGGGGGGGTCTGAAGCTTTCTTT | CASSEGQGGSEAFF
TRBJ2-1 | TRBD2 | TRBV7-3 | - | TGTGCCAGCAGCTATAGCGGGGGGGCCCCCTACAATGAGCAGTTCTTC | CASSYSGGAPYNEQFF
TRBJ1-1 | - | TRBV5-6 | - | TGTGCCAGCAGCTTGATGGCCGGGGGGTTGAACACTGAAGCTTTCTTT | CASSLMAGGLNTEAFF
TRBJ1-2 | TRBD1 | TRBV2 | - | TGTGCCAGCAGTGAATGGGACAGGAGACCTAACTATGGCTACACCTTC | CASSEWDRRPNYGYTF
TRBJ2-7 | - | TRBV29-1 | - | TGCAGCGTTGAAGGGGTCTTGTTTGGGGGAAGCTACGAGCAGTACTTC | CSVEGVLFGGSYEQYF
TRBJ1-1 | - | TRBV11-2 | once | TGTGCCAGCAGCTTAGATCCGACAGCTGAAGCTTTCTTT | CASSLDPTAEAFF
TRBJ1-6 | - | TRBV14 | once | TGTGCCAGCAGCCAAGAAGGCTATGTGGGGTTCCCCTATAATTCACCCCTCCACTTT | CASSQEGYVGFPYNSPLHF